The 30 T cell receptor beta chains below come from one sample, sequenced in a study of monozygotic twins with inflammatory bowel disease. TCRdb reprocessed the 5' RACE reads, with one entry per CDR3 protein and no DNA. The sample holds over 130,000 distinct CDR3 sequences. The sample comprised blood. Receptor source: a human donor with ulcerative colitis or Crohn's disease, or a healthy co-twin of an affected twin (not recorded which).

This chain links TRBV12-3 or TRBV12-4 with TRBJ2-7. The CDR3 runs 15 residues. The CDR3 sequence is CASSPFGHQAYEQYF.

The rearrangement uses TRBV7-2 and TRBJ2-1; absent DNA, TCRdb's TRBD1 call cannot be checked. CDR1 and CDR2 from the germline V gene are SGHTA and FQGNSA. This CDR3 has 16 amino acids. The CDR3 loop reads CASSSVGGWTGGEQFF.

The CDR3 is CASSQDFAGKDTQYF. This chain uses TRBV4-3 with TRBJ2-3. The length of the CDR3 is 15 residues. In germline, CDR1 is LGHNA, CDR2 YSLEER.

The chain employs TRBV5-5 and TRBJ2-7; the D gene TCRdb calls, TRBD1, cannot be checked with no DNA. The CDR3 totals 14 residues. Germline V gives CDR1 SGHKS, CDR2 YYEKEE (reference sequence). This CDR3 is CASSPPYAPVGQYF.

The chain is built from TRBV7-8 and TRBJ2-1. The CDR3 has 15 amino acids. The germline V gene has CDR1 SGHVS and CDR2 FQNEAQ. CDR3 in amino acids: CASSLAQRLSNEQFF.

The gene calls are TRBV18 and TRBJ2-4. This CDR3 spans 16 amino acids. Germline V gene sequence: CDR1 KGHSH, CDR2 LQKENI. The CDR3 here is CASSPWQGSAKNIQYF.

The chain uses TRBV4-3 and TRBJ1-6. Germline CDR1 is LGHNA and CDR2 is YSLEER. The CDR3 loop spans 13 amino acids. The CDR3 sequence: CASSLGPLSPLHF.

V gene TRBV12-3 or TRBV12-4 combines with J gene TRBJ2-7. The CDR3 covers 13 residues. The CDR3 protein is CASSPIQGFEQYF.

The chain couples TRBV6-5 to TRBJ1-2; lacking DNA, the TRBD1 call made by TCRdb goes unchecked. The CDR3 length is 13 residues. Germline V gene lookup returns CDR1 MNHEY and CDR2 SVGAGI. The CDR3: CASSHRDTKSYTF.

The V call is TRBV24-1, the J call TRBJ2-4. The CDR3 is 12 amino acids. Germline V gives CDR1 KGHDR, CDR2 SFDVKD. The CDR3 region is CATSDFYGIQYF.

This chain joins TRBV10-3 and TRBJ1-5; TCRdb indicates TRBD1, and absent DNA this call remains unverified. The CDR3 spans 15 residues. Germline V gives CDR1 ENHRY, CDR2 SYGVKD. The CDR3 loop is CAISVSTGAGQPQHF.

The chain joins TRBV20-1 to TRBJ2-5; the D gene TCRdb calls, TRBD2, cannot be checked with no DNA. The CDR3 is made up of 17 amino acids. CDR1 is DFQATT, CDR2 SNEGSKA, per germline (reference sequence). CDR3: CSARAPYPPGSQETQYF.

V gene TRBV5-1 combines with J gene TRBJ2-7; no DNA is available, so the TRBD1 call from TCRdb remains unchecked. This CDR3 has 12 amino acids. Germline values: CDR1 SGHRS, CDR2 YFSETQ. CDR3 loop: CASSPVGHEQYF. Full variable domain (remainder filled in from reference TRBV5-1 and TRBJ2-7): KAGVTQTPRYLIKTRGQQVTLSCSPISGHRSVSWYQQTPGQGLQFLFEYFSETQRNKGNFPGRFSGRQFSNSRSEMNVSTLELGDSALYLCASSPVGHEQYFGPGTRLTVT.

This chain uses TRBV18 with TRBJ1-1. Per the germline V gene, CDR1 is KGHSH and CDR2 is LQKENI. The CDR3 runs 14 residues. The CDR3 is CASSPPLQNTEAFF.

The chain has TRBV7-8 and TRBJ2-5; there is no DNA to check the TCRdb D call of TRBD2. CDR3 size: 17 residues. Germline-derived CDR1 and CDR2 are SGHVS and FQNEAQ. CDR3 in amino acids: CASSLPGVLAGRETQYF.

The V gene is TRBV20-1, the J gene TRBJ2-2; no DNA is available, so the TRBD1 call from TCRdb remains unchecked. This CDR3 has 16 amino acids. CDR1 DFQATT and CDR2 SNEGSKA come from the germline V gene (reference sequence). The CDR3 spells CSARGRDRLTTGELFF.

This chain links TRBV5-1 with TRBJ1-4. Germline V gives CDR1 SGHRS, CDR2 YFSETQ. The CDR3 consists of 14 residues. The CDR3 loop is CASSLVTTNEKLFF. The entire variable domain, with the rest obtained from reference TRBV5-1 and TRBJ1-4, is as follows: KAGVTQTPRYLIKTRGQQVTLSCSPISGHRSVSWYQQTPGQGLQFLFEYFSETQRNKGNFPGRFSGRQFSNSRSEMNVSTLELGDSALYLCASSLVTTNEKLFFGSGTQLSVL.

CDR3 residues: CSARDLGLIYEQYF. The chain recombines TRBV20-1 with TRBJ2-7; TCRdb's D call, TRBD1, is unchecked because there is no DNA. Germline-derived CDR1 and CDR2 are DFQATT and SNEGSKA (reference sequence). This CDR3 comprises 14 residues.

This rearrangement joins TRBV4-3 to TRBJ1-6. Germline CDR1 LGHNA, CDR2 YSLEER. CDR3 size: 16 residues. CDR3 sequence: CASSQDRAGDLTPLHF.

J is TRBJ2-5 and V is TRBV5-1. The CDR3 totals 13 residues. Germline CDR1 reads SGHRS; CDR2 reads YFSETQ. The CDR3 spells CASSYSSQETQYF. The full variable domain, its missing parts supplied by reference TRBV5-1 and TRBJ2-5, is KAGVTQTPRYLIKTRGQQVTLSCSPISGHRSVSWYQQTPGQGLQFLFEYFSETQRNKGNFPGRFSGRQFSNSRSEMNVSTLELGDSALYLCASSYSSQETQYFGPGTRLLVL.

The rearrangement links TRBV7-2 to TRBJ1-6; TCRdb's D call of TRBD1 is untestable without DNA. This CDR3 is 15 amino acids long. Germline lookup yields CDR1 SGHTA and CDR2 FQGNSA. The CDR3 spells CASSFNSQGYSPLHF.

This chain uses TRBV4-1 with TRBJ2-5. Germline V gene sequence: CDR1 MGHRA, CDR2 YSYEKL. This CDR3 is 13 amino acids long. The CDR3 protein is CASSRSNQETQYF.

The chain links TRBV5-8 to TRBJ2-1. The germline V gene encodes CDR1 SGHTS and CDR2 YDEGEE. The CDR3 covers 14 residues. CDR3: CASSFTHMAAEQFF.

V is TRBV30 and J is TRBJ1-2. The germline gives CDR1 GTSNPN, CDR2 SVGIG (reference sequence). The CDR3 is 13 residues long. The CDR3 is CAWSPDGDYGYTF.

The CDR3 loop is CASRRDTRTDTQYF. The V gene is TRBV6-4, the J gene TRBJ2-3. The CDR3 has 14 amino acids. CDR1 is MRHNA and CDR2 is SNTAGT in the germline V gene.

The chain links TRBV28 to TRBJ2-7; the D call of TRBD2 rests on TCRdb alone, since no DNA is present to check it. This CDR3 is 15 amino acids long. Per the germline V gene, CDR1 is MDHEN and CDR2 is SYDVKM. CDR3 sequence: CASSTPVEGSYEQYF.

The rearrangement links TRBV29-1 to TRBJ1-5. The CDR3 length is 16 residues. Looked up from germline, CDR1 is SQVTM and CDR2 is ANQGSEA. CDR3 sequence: CSVASPKRRSNQPQHF.

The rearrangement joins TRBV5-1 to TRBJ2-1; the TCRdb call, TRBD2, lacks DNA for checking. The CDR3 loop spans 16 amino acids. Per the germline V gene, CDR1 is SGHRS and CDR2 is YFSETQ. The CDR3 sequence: CASSLYARAESNEQFF.

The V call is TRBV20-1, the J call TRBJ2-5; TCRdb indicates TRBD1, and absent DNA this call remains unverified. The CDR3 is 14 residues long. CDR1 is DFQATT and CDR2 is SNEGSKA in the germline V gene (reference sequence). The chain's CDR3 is CSASGRADGGAQYF.

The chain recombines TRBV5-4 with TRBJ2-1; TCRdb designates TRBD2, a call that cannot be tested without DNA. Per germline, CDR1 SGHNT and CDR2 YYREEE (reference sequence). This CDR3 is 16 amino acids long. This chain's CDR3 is CASSRAGGGAANEQFF.